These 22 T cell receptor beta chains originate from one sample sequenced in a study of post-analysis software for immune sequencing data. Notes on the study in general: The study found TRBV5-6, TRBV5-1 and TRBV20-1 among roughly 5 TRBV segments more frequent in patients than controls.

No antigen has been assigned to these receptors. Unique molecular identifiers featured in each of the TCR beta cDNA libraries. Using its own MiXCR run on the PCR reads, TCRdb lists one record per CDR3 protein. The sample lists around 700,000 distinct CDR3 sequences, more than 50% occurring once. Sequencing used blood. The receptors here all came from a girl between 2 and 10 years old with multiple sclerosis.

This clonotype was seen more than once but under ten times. CDR3 coding DNA: TGTGCCAGCAGCCGGCTAGGTCCCTCGCCGGAGACCCAGTACTTC. This translates into CASSRLGPSPETQYF. V usage is TRBV7-8 and J usage is TRBJ2-5; no reliable D call. CDR3 size: 15 residues. V was cut by 5 bases and J by 5 bases, with 18 bases left in between. CDR1 SGHVS and CDR2 FQNEAQ come from the germline V gene.

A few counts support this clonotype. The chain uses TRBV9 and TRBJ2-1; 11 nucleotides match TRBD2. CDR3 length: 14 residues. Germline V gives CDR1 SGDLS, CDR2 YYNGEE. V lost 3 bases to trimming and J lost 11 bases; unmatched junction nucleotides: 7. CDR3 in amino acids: CASSDGTSGRKQFF. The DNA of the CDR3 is TGTGCCAGCAGCGATGGGACTAGCGGAAGAAAGCAGTTCTTC.

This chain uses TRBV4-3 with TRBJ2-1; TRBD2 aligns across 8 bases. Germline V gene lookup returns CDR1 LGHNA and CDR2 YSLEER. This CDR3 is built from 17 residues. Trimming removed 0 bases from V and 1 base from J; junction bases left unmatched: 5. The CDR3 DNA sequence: TGCGCCAGCAGCCAAGATATCGGGGGGGTATCCTACAATGAGCAGTTCTTC. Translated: CASSQDIGGVSYNEQFF.

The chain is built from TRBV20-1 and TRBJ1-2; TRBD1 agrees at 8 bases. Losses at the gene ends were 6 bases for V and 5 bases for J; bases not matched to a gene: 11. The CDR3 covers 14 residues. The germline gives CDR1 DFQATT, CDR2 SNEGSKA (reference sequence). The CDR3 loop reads CSADTGTGGYGYTF. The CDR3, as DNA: TGCAGTGCGGACACCGGGACAGGTGGTTATGGCTACACCTTC.

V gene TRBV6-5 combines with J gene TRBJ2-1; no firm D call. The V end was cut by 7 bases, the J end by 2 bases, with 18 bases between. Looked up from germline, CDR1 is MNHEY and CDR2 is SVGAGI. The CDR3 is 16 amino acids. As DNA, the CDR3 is TGTGCCAGCAACCCAGGAATATTCGAGACCTACAATGAGCAGTTCTTC. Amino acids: CASNPGIFETYNEQFF.

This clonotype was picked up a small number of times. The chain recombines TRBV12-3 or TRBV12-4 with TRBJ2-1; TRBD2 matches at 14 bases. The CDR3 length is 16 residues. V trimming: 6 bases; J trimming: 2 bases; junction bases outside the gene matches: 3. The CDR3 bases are TGTGCCAGCAGCCGGACTAGCGGGGGGCCCTACAATGAGCAGTTCTTC. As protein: CASSRTSGGPYNEQFF.

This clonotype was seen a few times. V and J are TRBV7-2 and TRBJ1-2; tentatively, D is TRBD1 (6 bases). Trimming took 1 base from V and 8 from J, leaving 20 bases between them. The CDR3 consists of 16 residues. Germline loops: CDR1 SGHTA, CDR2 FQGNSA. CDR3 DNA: TGTGCCAGCAGCTTAGTAGTCGGGCAGGGGTACAAGGGCTACACCTTC. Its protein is CASSLVVGQGYKGYTF. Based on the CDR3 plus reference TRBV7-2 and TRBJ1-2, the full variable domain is GAGVSQSPSNKVTEKGKDVELRCDPISGHTALYWYRQSLGQGLEFLIYFQGNSAPDKSGLPSDRFSAERTGGSVSTLTIQRTQQEDSAVYLCASSLVVGQGYKGYTFGSGTRLTVV.

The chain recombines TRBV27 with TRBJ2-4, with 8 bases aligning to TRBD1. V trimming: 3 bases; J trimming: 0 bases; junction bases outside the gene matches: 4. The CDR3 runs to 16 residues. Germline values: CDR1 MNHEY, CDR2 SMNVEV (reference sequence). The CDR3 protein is CASSFGQGLAKNIQYF. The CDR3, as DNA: TGTGCCAGCAGTTTCGGACAGGGACTAGCCAAAAACATTCAGTACTTC.

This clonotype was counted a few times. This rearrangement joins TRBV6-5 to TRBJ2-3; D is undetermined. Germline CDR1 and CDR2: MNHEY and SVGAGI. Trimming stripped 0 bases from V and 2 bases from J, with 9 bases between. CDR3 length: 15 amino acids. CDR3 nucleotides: TGTGCCAGCAGTTACTCCCGATCTACCACAGATACGCAGTATTTT. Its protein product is CASSYSRSTTDTQYF.

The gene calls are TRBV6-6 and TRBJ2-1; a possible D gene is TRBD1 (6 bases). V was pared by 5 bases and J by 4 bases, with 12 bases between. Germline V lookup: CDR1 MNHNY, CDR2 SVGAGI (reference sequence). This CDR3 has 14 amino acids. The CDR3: CASSHGTPYNEQFF. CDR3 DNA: TGTGCCAGCAGTCATGGGACACCGTACAATGAGCAGTTCTTC.

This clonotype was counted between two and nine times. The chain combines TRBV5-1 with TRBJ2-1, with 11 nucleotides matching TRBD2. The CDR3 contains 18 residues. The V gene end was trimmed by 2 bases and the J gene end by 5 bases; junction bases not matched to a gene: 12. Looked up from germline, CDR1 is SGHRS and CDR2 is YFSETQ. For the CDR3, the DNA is TGCGCCAGCAGCTTCCATCTTACTAGCGGGAGTCGAAACAATGAGCAGTTCTTC. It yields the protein CASSFHLTSGSRNNEQFF.

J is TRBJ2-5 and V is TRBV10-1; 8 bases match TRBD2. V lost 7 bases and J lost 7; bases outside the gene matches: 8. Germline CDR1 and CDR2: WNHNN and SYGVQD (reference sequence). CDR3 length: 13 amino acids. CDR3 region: CASTSGLGGTQYF. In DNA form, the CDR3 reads TGCGCCAGCACGTCGGGACTAGGGGGGACCCAGTACTTC.

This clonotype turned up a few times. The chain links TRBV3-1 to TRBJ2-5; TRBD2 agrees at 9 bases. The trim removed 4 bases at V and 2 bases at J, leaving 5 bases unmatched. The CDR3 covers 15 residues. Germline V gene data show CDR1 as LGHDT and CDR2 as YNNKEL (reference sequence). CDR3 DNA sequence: TGTGCCAGCAGCCCCCCTAGCGGGGCTCAAGAGACCCAGTACTTC. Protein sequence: CASSPPSGAQETQYF.

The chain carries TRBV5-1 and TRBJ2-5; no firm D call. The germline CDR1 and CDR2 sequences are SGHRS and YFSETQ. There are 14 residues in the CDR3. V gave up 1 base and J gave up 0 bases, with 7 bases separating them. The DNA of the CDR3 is TGCGCCAGCAGCTTGCGTCCGAACCAAGAGACCCAGTACTTC. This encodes CASSLRPNQETQYF. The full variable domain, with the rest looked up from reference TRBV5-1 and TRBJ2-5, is KAGVTQTPRYLIKTRGQQVTLSCSPISGHRSVSWYQQTPGQGLQFLFEYFSETQRNKGNFPGRFSGRQFSNSRSEMNVSTLELGDSALYLCASSLRPNQETQYFGPGTRLLVL.

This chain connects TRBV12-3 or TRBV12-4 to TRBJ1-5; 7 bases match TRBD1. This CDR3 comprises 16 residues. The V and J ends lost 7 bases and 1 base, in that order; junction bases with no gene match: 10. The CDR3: CASTQGGRGSNQPQHF. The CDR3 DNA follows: TGTGCCAGCACCCAGGGGGGGCGGGGGAGCAATCAGCCCCAGCATTTT.

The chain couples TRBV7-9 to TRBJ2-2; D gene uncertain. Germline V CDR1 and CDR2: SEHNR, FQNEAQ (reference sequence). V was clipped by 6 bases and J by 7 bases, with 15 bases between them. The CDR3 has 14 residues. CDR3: CASRHEANGGELFF. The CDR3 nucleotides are TGTGCCAGCAGACATGAAGCAAACGGCGGGGAGCTGTTTTTT.

The CDR3 DNA reads as TGTGCCAGCAGCTTCGGGGGAGAGGCAGAGCAGTACTTC. It is translated as CASSFGGEAEQYF. The chain links TRBV7-8 to TRBJ2-7; D may be TRBD2 (6 bases). Per the germline V gene, CDR1 is SGHVS and CDR2 is FQNEAQ. Trimming stripped 3 bases from V and 7 bases from J, with 13 bases between. The CDR3 sequence is 13 residues long.

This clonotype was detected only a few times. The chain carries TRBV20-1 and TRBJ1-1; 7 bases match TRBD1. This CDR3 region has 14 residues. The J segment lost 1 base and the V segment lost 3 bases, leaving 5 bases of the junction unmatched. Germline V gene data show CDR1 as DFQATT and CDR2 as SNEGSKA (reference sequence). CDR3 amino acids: CSARRQGPNTEAFF. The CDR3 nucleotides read TGCAGTGCTAGGAGACAGGGCCCGAACACTGAAGCTTTCTTT.

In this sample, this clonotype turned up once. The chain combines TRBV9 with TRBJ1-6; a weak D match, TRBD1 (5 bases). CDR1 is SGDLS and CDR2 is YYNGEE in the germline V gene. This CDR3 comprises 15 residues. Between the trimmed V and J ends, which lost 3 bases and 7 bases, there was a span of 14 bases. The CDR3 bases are TGTGCCAGCAGCGCCGGGGGGACCGCCAATTCACCCCTCCACTTT. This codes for CASSAGGTANSPLHF.

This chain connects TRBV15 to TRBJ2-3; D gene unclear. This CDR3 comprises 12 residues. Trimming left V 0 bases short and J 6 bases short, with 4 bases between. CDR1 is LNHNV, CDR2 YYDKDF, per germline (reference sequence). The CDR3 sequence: CATSREPDTQYF. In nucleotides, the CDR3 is TGTGCCACCAGCAGAGAACCCGATACGCAGTATTTT.

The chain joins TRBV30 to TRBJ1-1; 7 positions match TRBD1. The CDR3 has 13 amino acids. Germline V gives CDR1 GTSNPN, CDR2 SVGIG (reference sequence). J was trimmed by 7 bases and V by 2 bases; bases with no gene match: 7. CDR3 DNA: TGTGCCTGGAGTCGACAGGGACCAGGTGAAGCTTTCTTT. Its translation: CAWSRQGPGEAFF.

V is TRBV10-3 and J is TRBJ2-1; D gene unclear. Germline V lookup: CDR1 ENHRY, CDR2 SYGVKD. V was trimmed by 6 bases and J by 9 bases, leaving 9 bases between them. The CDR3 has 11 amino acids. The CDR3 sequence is CAISYRGEQFF. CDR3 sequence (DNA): TGTGCCATCAGCTACCGAGGTGAGCAGTTCTTC.